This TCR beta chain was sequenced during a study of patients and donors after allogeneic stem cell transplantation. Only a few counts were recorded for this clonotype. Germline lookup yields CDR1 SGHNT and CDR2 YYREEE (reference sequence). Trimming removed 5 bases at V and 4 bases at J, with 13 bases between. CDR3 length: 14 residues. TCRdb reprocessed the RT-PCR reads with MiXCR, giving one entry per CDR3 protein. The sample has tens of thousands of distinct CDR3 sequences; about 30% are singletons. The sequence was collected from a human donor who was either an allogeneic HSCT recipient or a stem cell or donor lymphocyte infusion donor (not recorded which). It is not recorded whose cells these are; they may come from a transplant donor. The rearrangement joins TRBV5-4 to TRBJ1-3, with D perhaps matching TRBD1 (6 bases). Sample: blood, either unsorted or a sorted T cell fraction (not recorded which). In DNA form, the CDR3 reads TGTGCCAGCAGTTCGGGGGCTCGCGGAAACACCATATATTTT. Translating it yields CASSSGARGNTIYF.